One and the same sample provided the 26 T cell receptor beta chains below, sequenced in a study of blood T cell repertoires in COVID-19. Assay: immunoSEQ multiplex PCR; the TCRdb copy retains only in-frame clones and omits some. Among 160,000 or so clones listed, more than 85% were seen once. Sequenced material: PBMCs or T cells enriched from blood (not recorded which). These receptor sequences come from a human donor with acute COVID-19. The donor label of this sample is uncertain.

This rearrangement joins TRBV7-2 to TRBJ1-3, with 9 nucleotides matching TRBD1. The junction had 10 bases not matched to a gene; V was cut back by 5 bases and J by 8 bases. CDR1 and CDR2 (germline): SGHTA, FQGNSA. This CDR3 is built from 15 residues. CDR3 bases: TGTGCCAGCAGCATCGGGACAGGGTGGGCGGACACCATATATTTT. Translating it yields CASSIGTGWADTIYF.

This chain joins TRBV10-3 and TRBJ1-4; 11 bases align to TRBD1. This CDR3 comprises 14 residues. Germline CDR1 ENHRY, CDR2 SYGVKD. V was pared by 6 bases and J by 8 bases, with 5 bases of the junction left unmatched. The CDR3: CAIRSGTGGEKLFF. The DNA for the CDR3 is TGTGCCATCAGGTCCGGGACAGGGGGAGAAAAACTGTTTTTT.

The rearrangement joins TRBV10-3 to TRBJ2-5; maybe TRBD1 (6 bases). Germline V CDR1 and CDR2: ENHRY, SYGVKD. V dropped 3 bases and J dropped 5 bases, with 16 bases sitting between them. The CDR3 is made up of 15 amino acids. For the CDR3, the DNA is TGTGCCATCAGTGAACGGGGACAACCTTTGGAGACCCAGTACTTC. It codes for CAISERGQPLETQYF.

This rearrangement joins TRBV2 to TRBJ2-7; TRBD1 aligns across 8 bases. CDR1 SNHLY and CDR2 FYNNEI come from the germline V gene. V trimming: 5 bases; J trimming: 3 bases; junction bases outside the gene matches: 6. CDR3 length: 14 residues. DNA for the CDR3: TGTGCCAGCAGTCTCCGGACAGGGATCTACGAGCAGTACTTC. This encodes CASSLRTGIYEQYF.

The chain uses TRBV5-8 and TRBJ2-3, with 8 bases identical to TRBD2. The V segment lost 4 bases and the J segment 6 bases; nucleotides outside the gene matches: 7. The CDR3 length is 14 residues. Per germline, CDR1 SGHTS and CDR2 YDEGEE. CDR3 sequence reads: CASSRGGTPDTQYF. The CDR3 DNA reads as TGTGCCAGCAGCCGGGGGGGGACTCCTGATACGCAGTATTTT.

This sequence joins TRBV5-1 and TRBJ1-1, with a weak D call TRBD1 (6 bases). CDR3 size: 16 residues. Trimming removed 0 bases from V and 1 base from J, with 13 bases in between. Per the germline V gene, CDR1 is SGHRS and CDR2 is YFSETQ. The CDR3 loop is CASSLETGSSNTEAFF. DNA for the CDR3: TGCGCCAGCAGCTTGGAGACAGGCTCCTCGAACACTGAAGCTTTCTTT.

V gene TRBV5-1 combines with J gene TRBJ2-2; 7 bases line up with TRBD1. V was clipped by 3 bases and J by 0 bases; unmatched bases: 2. The V gene's germline CDR1 is SGHRS and CDR2 YFSETQ. This CDR3 spans 15 amino acids. The CDR3 sequence: CASSSGTANTGELFF. DNA for the CDR3: TGCGCCAGCAGCTCCGGGACAGCGAACACCGGGGAGCTGTTTTTT.

This clone has just a few counts. This chain joins TRBV11-2 and TRBJ2-1; maybe TRBD1 (6 bases). Germline V gives CDR1 SGHAT, CDR2 FQNNGV. V lost 5 bases, J lost 4 bases, and 9 bases lay in between. This CDR3 has 13 residues. The CDR3 DNA follows: TGTGCCAGCAGCCCAGGGGCATACAATGAGCAGTTCTTC. Its protein is CASSPGAYNEQFF.

The chain combines TRBV3-1 (or the pseudogene TRBV3-2) with TRBJ2-7; 8 bases are shared with TRBD1. V gave up 0 bases and J gave up 4 bases; unmatched junction bases: 5. Germline V gives CDR1 LGHDT, CDR2 YNNKEL (reference sequence). The CDR3 runs to 15 residues. The DNA for the CDR3 is TGTGCCAGCAGCCAAGATATCCAGGGGGCGTACGAGCAGTACTTC. Translation gives CASSQDIQGAYEQYF.

The chain employs TRBV21-1 and TRBJ2-3; whether TRBD2, the table's D call, matches the DNA was not checked. TRBV21-1 is annotated as a pseudogene. The CDR3 extends over 17 amino acids. DNA of the CDR3: TGTGCCAGTTTGGGGCGAGCGGGCTTTCCTAGCACAGATACGCAGTATTTT. This gives the protein CASLGRAGFPSTDTQYF.

The chain joins TRBV30 to TRBJ2-4; 7 bases align to TRBD2. Germline V gives CDR1 GTSNPN, CDR2 SVGIG (reference sequence). This CDR3 is built from 12 residues. V shed 5 bases, J shed 8 bases, and the junction held 6 bases outside the gene matches. The CDR3: CAWWGGFDIQYF. As DNA, the CDR3 is TGTGCCTGGTGGGGGGGGTTCGACATTCAGTACTTC.

The chain combines TRBV4-1 with TRBJ2-1; 8 nucleotides align to TRBD2. Germline V gives CDR1 MGHRA, CDR2 YSYEKL. This CDR3 is built from 17 residues. V gave up 0 bases and J gave up 0 bases; unmatched junction bases: 4. The DNA for the CDR3 is TGCGCCAGCAGCCAAGACGGAGGGACTAGCTCCTACAATGAGCAGTTCTTC. This encodes CASSQDGGTSSYNEQFF.

The chain recombines TRBV12-3 or TRBV12-4 with TRBJ2-7; D unclear. V was clipped by 6 bases and J by 2 bases, with 8 bases between them. The CDR3 contains 12 residues. CDR3 bases: TGTGCCAGCAGGCGCTCCACCTACGAGCAGTACTTC. Protein product: CASRRSTYEQYF.

The chain carries TRBV27 and TRBJ2-7; 7 bases are a match to TRBD1. From germline, CDR1 is MNHEY and CDR2 SMNVEV (reference sequence). V lost 6 bases, J lost 3 bases, and 11 bases stayed unmatched. This CDR3 region has 15 residues. This chain's CDR3 is CASSLQGSPRYEQYF. The CDR3 coding sequence is TGTGCCAGCAGCCTACAGGGGTCACCTCGCTACGAGCAGTACTTC.

This chain uses TRBV30 with TRBJ1-4, with D uncertain. The CDR3 is 14 residues long. The germline CDR1 and CDR2 sequences are GTSNPN and SVGIG (reference sequence). Trimming removed 4 bases at V and 10 bases at J, with 19 bases between. DNA for the CDR3: TGTGCCTGGAATTCACCGCAGGCGGCGGGAAAACTGTTTTTT. Its protein product is CAWNSPQAAGKLFF.

This chain links TRBV12-3 or TRBV12-4 with TRBJ1-1; tentative D call: TRBD1 (5 bases). The CDR3 runs 13 residues. V lost 1 base to trimming and J lost 6 bases, with 9 bases between them. CDR3 coding DNA: TGTGCCAGCAGTTTAGGGGGCGGGGCTGAAGCTTTCTTT. Translating gives CASSLGGGAEAFF.

The rearrangement joins TRBV2 to TRBJ1-1; D remains unclear. V gave up 8 bases and J gave up 1 base, with 20 bases separating them. The CDR3 length is 16 residues. CDR1 SNHLY and CDR2 FYNNEI come from the germline V gene. CDR3 nucleotide sequence: TGTGCCAGCTCCCCGATCAGAGGGCGCACGAACACTGAAGCTTTCTTT. It encodes CASSPIRGRTNTEAFF.

The chain recombines TRBV5-4 with TRBJ2-3; D possibly corresponds to TRBD2 (7 bases). Germline V gives CDR1 SGHNT, CDR2 YYREEE (reference sequence). The CDR3 totals 16 residues. Trimming cost V 0 bases and J 0 bases, with 11 bases left between them. The CDR3 spells CASSLARGASTDTQYF. In DNA, the CDR3 is TGTGCCAGCAGCTTGGCTCGGGGGGCTAGCACAGATACGCAGTATTTT.

The chain is built from TRBV15 and TRBJ2-1; TRBD2 matches at 8 bases. The ends lost 0 bases at V and 3 bases at J; junction bases unmatched: 4. This CDR3 spans 16 amino acids. Germline CDR1 is LNHNV and CDR2 is YYDKDF (reference sequence). The CDR3 loop reads CATSREGGGYYNEQFF. CDR3 in DNA: TGTGCCACCAGCAGAGAGGGCGGGGGGTACTACAATGAGCAGTTCTTC.

The V call is TRBV11-2, the J call TRBJ1-1; a possible D gene is TRBD1 (5 bases). CDR3 length equals 14 residues. V shed 0 bases and J shed 4 bases, with 9 bases lying between them. The germline CDR1 and CDR2 sequences are SGHAT and FQNNGV. CDR3: CASSLDRGGTEAFF. CDR3 nucleotides: TGTGCCAGCAGCTTAGATCGGGGGGGCACTGAAGCTTTCTTT. Supplemented by reference TRBV11-2 and TRBJ1-1, the full variable domain reads EAGVAQSPRYKIIEKRQSVAFWCNPISGHATLYWYQQILGQGPKLLIQFQNNGVVDDSQLPKDRFSAERLKGVDSTLKIQPAKLEDSAVYLCASSLDRGGTEAFFGQGTRLTVV.

This rearrangement joins TRBV19 to TRBJ1-2, with 8 nucleotides matching TRBD1. Germline V gene data show CDR1 as LNHDA and CDR2 as SQIVND (reference sequence). This CDR3 comprises 15 residues. V lost 3 bases to trimming and J lost 3 bases; unmatched junction nucleotides: 6. CDR3 sequence reads: CASSIPAGGYYGYTF. The CDR3 region has the DNA TGTGCCAGTAGTATCCCGGCAGGGGGCTACTATGGCTACACCTTC.

The V and J genes are TRBV28 and TRBJ2-1; perhaps TRBD1 as D (6 bases). This CDR3 is 14 amino acids long. Per germline, CDR1 MDHEN and CDR2 SYDVKM. V lost 6 bases to trimming and J lost 2 bases, with 11 bases between them. The CDR3 bases are TGTGCCAGCAGGTTGACAGGCACCTACAATGAGCAGTTCTTC. Protein product: CASRLTGTYNEQFF. The whole variable domain, filled in from reference TRBV28 and TRBJ2-1, reads DVKVTQSSRYLVKRTGEKVFLECVQDMDHENMFWYRQDPGLGLRLIYFSYDVKMKEKGDIPEGYSVSREKKERFSLILESASTNQTSMYLCASRLTGTYNEQFFGPGTRLTVL.

This clone was seen a handful of times. The chain combines TRBV6-6 with TRBJ1-5; the D gene is possibly TRBD1 (5 bases). CDR1 and CDR2 (germline): MNHNY, SVGAGI (reference sequence). With 6 bases removed from V and 11 bases from J, the gap between germline ends came to 26 bases. The CDR3 is 16 amino acids. In DNA form, the CDR3 reads TGTGCCAGCAGACCACGGGCCGACAGCCCAGCATCGGCCCAGCATTTT. The encoded protein is CASRPRADSPASAQHF.

CDR3 DNA: TGTGCCAGCAGCCCTACCTCGTTTGACAAAACTGGGGCCAACGTCCTGACTTTC. This sequence encodes CASSPTSFDKTGANVLTF. This chain connects TRBV9 to TRBJ2-6; D is unclear. The germline CDR1 and CDR2 sequences are SGDLS and YYNGEE. The ends were cut back, 4 bases at V and 2 bases at J, with 19 bases in the middle. CDR3 length: 18 amino acids.

The rearrangement joins TRBV10-3 to TRBJ2-5, with 11 bases that match TRBD2. The CDR3 extends over 16 amino acids. The J segment lost 1 base and the V segment lost 10 bases, leaving 11 bases of the junction unmatched. Germline lookup yields CDR1 ENHRY and CDR2 SYGVKD. The CDR3 spells CATRLGLAGSQETQYF. The CDR3 DNA is TGTGCCACACGGTTAGGACTAGCGGGTTCCCAAGAGACCCAGTACTTC.

The chain recombines TRBV15 with TRBJ2-3; TRBD2 aligns across 11 bases. Per the germline V gene, CDR1 is LNHNV and CDR2 is YYDKDF (reference sequence). This CDR3 region has 16 residues. The V segment lost 1 base and the J segment 4 bases; nucleotides outside the gene matches: 4. CDR3 nucleotides: TGTGCCACCAGCAGAGGTGGTAGCGGGGGGGCAGATACGCAGTATTTT. It codes for CATSRGGSGGADTQYF. Full variable domain (remainder filled in from reference TRBV15 and TRBJ2-3): DAMVIQNPRYQVTQFGKPVTLSCSQTLNHNVMYWYQQKSSQAPKLLFHYYDKDFNNEADTPDNFQSRRPNTSFCFLDIRSPGLGDTAMYLCATSRGGSGGADTQYFGPGTRLTVL.